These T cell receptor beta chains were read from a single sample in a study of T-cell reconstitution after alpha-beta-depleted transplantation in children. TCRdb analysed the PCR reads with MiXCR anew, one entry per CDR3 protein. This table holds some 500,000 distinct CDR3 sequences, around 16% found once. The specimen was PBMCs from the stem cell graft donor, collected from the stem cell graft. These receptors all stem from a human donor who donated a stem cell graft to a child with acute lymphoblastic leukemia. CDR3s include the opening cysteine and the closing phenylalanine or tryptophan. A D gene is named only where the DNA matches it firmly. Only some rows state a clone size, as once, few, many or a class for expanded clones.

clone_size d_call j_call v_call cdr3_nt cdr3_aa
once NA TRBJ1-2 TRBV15 TGTGCCACCAGCAGAGATGGGGCAGGCTATGGCTACACCTTC CATSRDGAGYGYTF
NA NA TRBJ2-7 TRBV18 TGTGCCAGCTCCCTGATGGGGAACGAGCAGTACTTC CASSLMGNEQYF
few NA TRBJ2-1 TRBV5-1 TGCGCCAGCAGCTTGGAGGTCGTCGTCACGGGTGAGCAGTTCTTC CASSLEVVVTGEQFF
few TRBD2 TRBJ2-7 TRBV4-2 TGTGCCAGCAGCCGCGGGACTAGCGATCTGGACGAGCAGTACTTC CASSRGTSDLDEQYF
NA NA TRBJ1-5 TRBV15 TGTGCCACCAGCAGAGATCGCGGGAATGGTCAGCCCCAGCATTTT CATSRDRGNGQPQHF
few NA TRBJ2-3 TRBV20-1 TGCAGTGTCCCAGCCCTGCCCGCAGATACGCAGTATTTT CSVPALPADTQYF
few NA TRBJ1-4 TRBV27 TGTGCCAGCAGTTTGGGTTTCAGGAGGACAAATGAAAAACTGTTTTTT CASSLGFRRTNEKLFF
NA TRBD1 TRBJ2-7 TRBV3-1 TGTGCCAGCCGGGACAGGGCCGAGCAGTACTTC CASRDRAEQYF
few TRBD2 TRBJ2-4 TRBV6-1 TGTGCCAGCGCATTGACTAGCGGGAAAAACATTCAGTACTTC CASALTSGKNIQYF
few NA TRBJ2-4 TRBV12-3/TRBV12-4 TGTGCCAGCAGTTTATCCCAGGGGCCAAAAAACATTCAGTACTTC CASSLSQGPKNIQYF
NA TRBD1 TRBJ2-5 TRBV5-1 TGCGCCAGCAGCCTGCGGACAGGTGGCCGGACCCAGTACTTC CASSLRTGGRTQYF
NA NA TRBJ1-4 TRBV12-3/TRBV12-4 TGTGCCAGCAGTTTAATTCATGAAAAACTGTTTTTT CASSLIHEKLFF
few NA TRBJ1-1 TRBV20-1 TGCAGTGCGCGCCGGGGAGGTGGGGGAAAGGACACTGAAGCTTTCTTT CSARRGGGGKDTEAFF
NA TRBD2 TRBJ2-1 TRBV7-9 TGTGCCAGCAGCTTAGTTATATCGGTAGCGGGAACGGATGAGCAGTTCTTC CASSLVISVAGTDEQFF
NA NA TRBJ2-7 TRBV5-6 TGTGCCAGCAGCTTGATACGGGACGGTTCCTACGAGCAGTACTTC CASSLIRDGSYEQYF
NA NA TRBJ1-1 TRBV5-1 TGCGCCAGCAGCCGGGGACCATCCGAGGGAGCTTTCTTT CASSRGPSEGAFF
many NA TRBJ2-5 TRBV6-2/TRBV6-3 TGTGCCAGCAGTTACTCGATAGAGCGAGGGAGACAAGAGACCCAGTACTTC CASSYSIERGRQETQYF
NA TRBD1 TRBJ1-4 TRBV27 TGTGCCAGCAGTTCGGGACAGGGGATTGGAAAACTGTTTTTT CASSSGQGIGKLFF
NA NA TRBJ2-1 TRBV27 TGTGCCAGCAGACCGACTCCGGCGGGGTACAATGAGCAGTTCTTC CASRPTPAGYNEQFF
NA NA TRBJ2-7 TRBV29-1 TGCAGCGTTGAAGATCCTGAGACAACGACCTACGAGCAGTACTTC CSVEDPETTTYEQYF
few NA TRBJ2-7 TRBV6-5 TGTGCCAGCAGTTGGGGGTTCCCCTCCGAGCAGTACTTC CASSWGFPSEQYF
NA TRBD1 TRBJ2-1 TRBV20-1 TGCAGTGCTAGAGGCGGGACAGGGCTTTCGAATGAGCAGTTCTTC CSARGGTGLSNEQFF
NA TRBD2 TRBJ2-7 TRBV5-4 TGTGCCAGCAGCTCTCTCCTAGCGGGCGGCTACGAGCAGTACTTC CASSSLLAGGYEQYF
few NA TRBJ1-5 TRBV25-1 TGTGCCAGCAAGGCAGGTGAGAATCAGCCCCAGCATTTT CASKAGENQPQHF
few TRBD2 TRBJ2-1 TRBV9 TGTGCCAGCAGCGTTAGGGGACTAGCGGGAGGAGGCGATGAGCAGTTCTTC CASSVRGLAGGGDEQFF
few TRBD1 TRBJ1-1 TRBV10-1 TGCGCCAGCAGTGCCCCCGGGACAGGGACTGAAGCTTTCTTT CASSAPGTGTEAFF
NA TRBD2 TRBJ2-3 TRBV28 TGTTCCAGCAGTTTACTAGCGGGGCTCACAGATACGCAGTATTTT CSSSLLAGLTDTQYF
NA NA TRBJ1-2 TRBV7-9 TGTGCCAGCAGCCCCCTGATGTGGCGGACTAACTATGGCTACACCTTC CASSPLMWRTNYGYTF
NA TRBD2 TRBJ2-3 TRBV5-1 TGCGCCAGCAGCTTGGTGGGACTAGCGGGAGGACTTACAACAGATACGCAGTATTTT CASSLVGLAGGLTTDTQYF
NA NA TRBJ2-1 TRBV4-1 TGCGCCAGCAGCCAGTCTCGGGCCTACAATGAGCAGTTCTTC CASSQSRAYNEQFF
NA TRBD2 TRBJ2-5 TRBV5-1 TGCGCCAGCAGCTTGGGACTAGCGGGAGTGGAAAAGACCCAGTACTTC CASSLGLAGVEKTQYF
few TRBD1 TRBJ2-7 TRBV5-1 TGCGCCAGCAGATCAAACGACAGGGGGCGAGTCGAGCAGTACTTC CASRSNDRGRVEQYF
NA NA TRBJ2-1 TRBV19 TGTGCCAGTATGCCCCAGGGTCGGACCAATGAGCAGTTCTTC CASMPQGRTNEQFF
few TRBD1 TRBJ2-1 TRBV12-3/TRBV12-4 TGTGCCAGCAGTTTTCTCGGACAGGGGGGCAATGAGCAGTTCTTC CASSFLGQGGNEQFF
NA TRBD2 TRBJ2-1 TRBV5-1 TGCGCCAGCAGCTTGTCCCCCGGCTTTGAGCGGGGGGGTAGGTGGATTGGGCAGTTCTTC CASSLSPGFERGGRWIGQFF
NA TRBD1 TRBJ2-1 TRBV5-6 TGTGCCAGCAGCTTCACAGGGGTCAATGAGCAGTTCTTC CASSFTGVNEQFF
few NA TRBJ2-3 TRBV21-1 TGTGCCAGCAGCAAAAGAGATAGCGGGACGACAGATACGCAGTATTTT CASSKRDSGTTDTQYF
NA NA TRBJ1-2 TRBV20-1 TGCAGTGCTCCGAAATTGGGCTATGGCTACACCTTC CSAPKLGYGYTF
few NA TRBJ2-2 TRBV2 TGTGCCAGCCTTGCCCAGGGGCTCAGGCATATGGAGCTGTTTTTT CASLAQGLRHMELFF
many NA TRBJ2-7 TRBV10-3 TGTGCCATCAGTGAGTCGACCTACGAGCAGTACTTC CAISESTYEQYF
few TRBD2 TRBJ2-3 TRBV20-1 TGCAGTGCTTGGTTGCGGCTAGCGGGAGTTTCAAATACGCAGTATTTT CSAWLRLAGVSNTQYF
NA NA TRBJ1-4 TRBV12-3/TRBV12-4 TGTGCCAGCAGTTCCATAAGGCGGGGGTCAACTAATGAAAAACTGTTTTTT CASSSIRRGSTNEKLFF
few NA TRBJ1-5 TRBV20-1 TGCAGTGCTAGAGAAGGGTATCAGCCCCAGCATTTT CSAREGYQPQHF
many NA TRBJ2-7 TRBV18 TGTGCCAGCAGCCCCCGGTACGAGCAGTACTTC CASSPRYEQYF
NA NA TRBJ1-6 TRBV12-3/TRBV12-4 TGTGCCAGCAGCCTGGGGGAGGGGAGGAATTCACCCCTCCACTTT CASSLGEGRNSPLHF
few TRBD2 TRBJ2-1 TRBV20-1 TGCAGTGCTACTCTAGCGGGAGTACCAAGGAAGCAGTTCTTC CSATLAGVPRKQFF
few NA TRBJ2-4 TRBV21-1 TGTGCCAGCAGCTCCAGACTAGCGGGAGAGGCCAAAAACATTCAGTACTTC CASSSRLAGEAKNIQYF
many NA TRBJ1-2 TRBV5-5 TGTGCCAGCAGCTTGAAGGAGGCCAAGGGCTATGGCTACACCTTC CASSLKEAKGYGYTF
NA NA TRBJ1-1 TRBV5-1 TGCGCCAGCAGCTTTAGGGATGGCTCGTACACTGAAGCTTTCTTT CASSFRDGSYTEAFF
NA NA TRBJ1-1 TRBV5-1 TGCGCCAGCACCTCTACAGTAGGGGGGAACACTGAAGCTTTCTTT CASTSTVGGNTEAFF
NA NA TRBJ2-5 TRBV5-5 TGTGCCAGCAGCGGCAGTATAGAGACCCAGTACTTC CASSGSIETQYF
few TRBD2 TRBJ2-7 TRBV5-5 TGTGCCAGCAGCTTGAGCGGGAAACCTTCCTACGAGCAGTACTTC CASSLSGKPSYEQYF
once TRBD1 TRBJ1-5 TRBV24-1 TGTGCCACCAGTGGGGGACAGAACAATCAGCCCCAGCATTTT CATSGGQNNQPQHF
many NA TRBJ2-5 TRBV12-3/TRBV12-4 TGTGCCAGCAGTTTCCTGCCAGGGGAAGAGACCCAGTACTTC CASSFLPGEETQYF
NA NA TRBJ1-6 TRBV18 TGTGCCAGCTCACCAGCGTCAGGGAGCTCCTATAATTCACCCCTCCACTTT CASSPASGSSYNSPLHF